These T cell receptor beta chains were read from a single sample in a study of T cells expressing NK-cell markers. TCRdb reprocessed the 5' RACE reads and stores each CDR3 protein as one record, lacking DNA. The listing contains about 150,000 distinct CDR3 sequences. Material: blood T cells: a sorted CD56 or NKG2C T cell subset, CD4+ or CD8+ T cells, or bulk PBMC T cells (not recorded which). These receptors were obtained from a woman between 45 and 60 years old in good health. CDR3s include the opening cysteine and the closing phenylalanine or tryptophan.

V gene,J gene,CDR3 protein
TRBV12-3/TRBV12-4,TRBJ1-6,CASSLQGYNSPLHF
TRBV24-1,TRBJ2-3,CATSDFPDRVGPSTDTQYF
TRBV12-3/TRBV12-4,TRBJ1-3,CASSSVGRAASGNTIYF
TRBV7-9,TRBJ2-1,CASSEWDRGGDEQFF
TRBV28,TRBJ2-1,CASRTILTELWNEQFF
TRBV7-9,TRBJ2-1,CASSLAARSGAYNEQFF
TRBV2,TRBJ1-1,CASSVVTEAFF
TRBV4-1,TRBJ2-2,CASSEEGWGGELFF
TRBV20-1,TRBJ2-1,CSARGAGNEASYNEQFF
TRBV6-5,TRBJ2-1,CASSPTLARLYNEQFF
TRBV7-8,TRBJ2-3,CASSGDTDTQYF
TRBV29-1,TRBJ2-3,CSVPRGTGDTQYF
TRBV11-3,TRBJ2-7,CASTSRDRGYEQYF
TRBV20-1,TRBJ1-1,CSARDWNREATEAFF
TRBV24-1,TRBJ2-1,CATSGDRRDEQFF
TRBV27,TRBJ2-2,CASSLSLAGNTGELFF
TRBV2,TRBJ1-1,CASSERNTEAFF
TRBV4-1,TRBJ2-1,CASSQGGAGGSYNEQFF
TRBV12-3/TRBV12-4,TRBJ2-1,CASSPSIAGPYNEQFF
TRBV12-3/TRBV12-4,TRBJ1-3,CANRQGASGNTIYF